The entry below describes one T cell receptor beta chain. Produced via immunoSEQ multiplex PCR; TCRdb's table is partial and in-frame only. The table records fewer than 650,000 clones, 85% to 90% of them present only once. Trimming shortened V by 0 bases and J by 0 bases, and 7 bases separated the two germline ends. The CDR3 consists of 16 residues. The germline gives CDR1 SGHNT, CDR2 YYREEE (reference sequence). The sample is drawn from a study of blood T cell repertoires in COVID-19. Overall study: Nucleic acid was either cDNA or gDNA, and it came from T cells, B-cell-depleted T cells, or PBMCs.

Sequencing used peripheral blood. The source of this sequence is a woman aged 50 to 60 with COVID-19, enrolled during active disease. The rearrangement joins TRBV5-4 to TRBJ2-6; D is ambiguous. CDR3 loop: CASSLDSYSGANVLTF. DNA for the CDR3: TGTGCCAGCAGCTTGGACAGCTACTCTGGGGCCAACGTCCTGACTTTC.